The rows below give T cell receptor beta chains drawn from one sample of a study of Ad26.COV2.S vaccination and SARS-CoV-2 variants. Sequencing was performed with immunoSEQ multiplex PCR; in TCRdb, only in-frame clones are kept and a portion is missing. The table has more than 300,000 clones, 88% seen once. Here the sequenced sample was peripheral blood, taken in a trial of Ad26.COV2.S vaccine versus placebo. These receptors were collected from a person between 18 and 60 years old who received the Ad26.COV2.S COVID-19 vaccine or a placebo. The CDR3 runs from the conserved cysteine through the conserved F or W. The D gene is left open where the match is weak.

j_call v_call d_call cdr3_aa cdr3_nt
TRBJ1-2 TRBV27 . CASTNRFGDSLGSYGYTF TGTGCCAGCACCAATAGGTTCGGGGATTCCCTTGGGTCATATGGCTACACCTTC
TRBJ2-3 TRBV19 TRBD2 CASSPPSPLLAEYTDTQYF TGTGCCAGTAGCCCCCCCTCTCCCTTACTAGCGGAATACACAGATACGCAGTATTTT
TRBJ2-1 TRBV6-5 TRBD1 CASSYDRGYNEQFF TGTGCCAGCAGTTACGACAGGGGGTACAATGAGCAGTTCTTC
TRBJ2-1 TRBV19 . CASSIVEGDYNEQFF TGTGCCAGTAGTATAGTGGAGGGGGACTACAATGAGCAGTTCTTC
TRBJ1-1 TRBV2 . CASSQGPEAFF TGTGCCAGCAGCCAAGGGCCTGAAGCTTTCTTT
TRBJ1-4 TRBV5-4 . CASSLRGRNEKLFF TGTGCCAGCAGCTTGAGGGGCAGGAATGAAAAACTGTTTTTT
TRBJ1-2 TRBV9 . CASSVGAERDRGYGYTF TGTGCCAGCAGCGTGGGGGCAGAAAGGGATAGGGGCTATGGCTACACCTTC
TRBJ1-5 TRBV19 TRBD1 CASNQDRGPNQPQHF TGTGCCAGTAACCAGGACAGGGGACCCAATCAGCCCCAGCATTTT
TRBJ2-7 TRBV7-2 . CASSPQGGSYEQYF TGTGCCAGCAGCCCCCAAGGAGGCTCCTACGAGCAGTACTTC
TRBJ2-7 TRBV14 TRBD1 CASSLNRGLYEQYF TGTGCCAGCAGCCTAAACAGGGGGCTATACGAGCAGTACTTC
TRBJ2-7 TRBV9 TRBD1 CASSAPGTGNYPYEQYF TGTGCCAGCAGCGCCCCCGGGACAGGGAACTACCCCTACGAGCAGTACTTC
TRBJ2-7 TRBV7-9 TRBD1 CASSSSGTGLIARRYEQYF TGTGCCAGCTCATCCTCCGGGACAGGGCTTATTGCCCGTCGCTACGAGCAGTACTTC
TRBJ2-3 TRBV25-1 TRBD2 CASSVTSGLRTDTQYF TGTGCCAGCAGTGTAACTAGCGGCCTCCGCACAGATACGCAGTATTTT